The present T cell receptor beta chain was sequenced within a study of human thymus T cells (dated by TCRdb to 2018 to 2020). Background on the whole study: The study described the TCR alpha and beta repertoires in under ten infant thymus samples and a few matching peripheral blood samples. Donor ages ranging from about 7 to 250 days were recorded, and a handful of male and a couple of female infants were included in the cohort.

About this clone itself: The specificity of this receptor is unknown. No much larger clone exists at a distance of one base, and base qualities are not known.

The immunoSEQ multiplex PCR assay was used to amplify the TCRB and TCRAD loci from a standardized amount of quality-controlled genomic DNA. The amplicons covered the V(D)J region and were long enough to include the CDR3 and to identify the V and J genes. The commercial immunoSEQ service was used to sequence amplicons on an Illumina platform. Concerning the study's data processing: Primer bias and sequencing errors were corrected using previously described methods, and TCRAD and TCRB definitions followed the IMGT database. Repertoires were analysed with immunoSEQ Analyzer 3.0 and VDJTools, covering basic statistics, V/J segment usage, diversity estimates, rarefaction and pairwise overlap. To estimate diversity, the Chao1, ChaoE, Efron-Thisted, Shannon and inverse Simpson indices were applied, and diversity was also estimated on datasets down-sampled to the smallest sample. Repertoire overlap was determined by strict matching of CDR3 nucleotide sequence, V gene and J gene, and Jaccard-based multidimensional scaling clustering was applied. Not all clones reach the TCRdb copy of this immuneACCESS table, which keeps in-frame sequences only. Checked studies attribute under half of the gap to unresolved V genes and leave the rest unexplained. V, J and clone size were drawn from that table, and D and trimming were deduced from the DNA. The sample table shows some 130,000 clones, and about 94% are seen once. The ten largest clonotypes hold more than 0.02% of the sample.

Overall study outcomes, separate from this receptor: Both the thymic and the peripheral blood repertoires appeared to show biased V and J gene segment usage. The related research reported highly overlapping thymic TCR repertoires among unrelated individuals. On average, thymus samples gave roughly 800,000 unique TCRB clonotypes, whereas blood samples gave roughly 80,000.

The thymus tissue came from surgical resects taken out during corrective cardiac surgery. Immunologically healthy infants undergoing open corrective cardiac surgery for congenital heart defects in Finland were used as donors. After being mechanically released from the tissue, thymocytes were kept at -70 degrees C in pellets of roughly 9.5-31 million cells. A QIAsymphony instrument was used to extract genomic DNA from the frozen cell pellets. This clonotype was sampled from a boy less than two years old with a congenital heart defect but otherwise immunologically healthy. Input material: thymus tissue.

The DNA sequence is as follows: TGCAGCGTTGAAGGGACAAGGGCAGGGATGACCTACGAGCAGTACTTC. This sequence encodes CSVEGTRAGMTYEQYF. This chain is built from TRBV29-1 and TRBJ2-7; a tentative D match to TRBD1 spans 5 bases. The CDR3 numbers 16 residues from cysteine through phenylalanine. Only the CDR3 DNA stays, 48 bases, in frame from base 1. Taken from the germline V gene, the CDR1 and CDR2 loops are SQVTM and ANQGSEA. The trim is 1 base for V and 2 bases for J, with a gap of 18 bases between the germline ends.